These 15 T cell receptor beta chains were all obtained from the same sample, sequenced in a study of cytomegalovirus exposure and HLA in healthy donors. PCR employed 60 Vbeta and 13 Jbeta primers. The repertoire was sequenced with immunoSEQ multiplex PCR; TCRdb's copy has only in-frame clones and lacks some. This repertoire shows roughly 150,000 clones, almost 80% found once; its top ten account for about 1.3%. Sequenced material: PBMCs. These receptors all come from a man aged 25 to 45 in good health and CMV-seronegative.

V and J are TRBV4-1 and TRBJ2-5, with 7 bases matching TRBD1. The germline V gene has CDR1 MGHRA and CDR2 YSYEKL. CDR3 length: 14 residues. V dropped 4 bases and J dropped 9; count of bases not matched to a gene: 11. The CDR3 loop reads CASSRPGQRSSQYF. DNA for the CDR3: TGCGCCAGCAGCCGACCGGGACAGAGGAGCTCCCAGTACTTC.

The CDR3 DNA sequence: TGTGCCAGCAGTTCAACATTTTACGAGCAGTACTTC. This sequence encodes CASSSTFYEQYF. The chain links TRBV6-5 to TRBJ2-7, with D unclear. V was pared by 4 bases and J by 4 bases, with 8 bases between. The CDR3 is 12 amino acids. Germline V gives CDR1 MNHEY, CDR2 SVGAGI.

The chain recombines TRBV9 with TRBJ2-7, with TRBD1 matching over 9 bases. There are 15 residues in the CDR3. The V gene's germline CDR1 is SGDLS and CDR2 YYNGEE. Trimming removed 0 bases from V and 5 bases from J; junction bases left unmatched: 6. The CDR3 DNA reads as TGTGCCAGCAGCGTAGGCGGGACAGGGTCCCACGAGCAGTACTTC. Translation gives CASSVGGTGSHEQYF.

The rearrangement links TRBV28 to TRBJ1-5; D may be TRBD1 (5 bases). This CDR3 contains 15 residues. The germline V and J ends were trimmed by 6 bases and 0 bases, with 12 bases remaining between them. CDR1 and CDR2 from the germline V gene are MDHEN and SYDVKM. CDR3 in DNA: TGTGCCAGCAGGGACACAGGTTATAGCAATCAGCCCCAGCATTTT. Translated: CASRDTGYSNQPQHF.

The V call is TRBV4-1, the J call TRBJ1-3; 10 positions agree with TRBD1. The V gene end was trimmed by 0 bases and the J gene end by 0 bases; junction bases not matched to a gene: 5. The CDR3 runs to 18 residues. In germline, CDR1 is MGHRA, CDR2 YSYEKL. The CDR3: CASSQDRQGATSGNTIYF. DNA for the CDR3: TGCGCCAGCAGCCAAGATCGACAGGGGGCGACCTCTGGAAACACCATATATTTT.

Regarding this clone: The conserved closing phenylalanine or tryptophan is absent in this CDR3, likely reflecting a read error. V is TRBV6-5 and J is TRBJ1-5; D not resolved. The CDR3 spans 15 residues. The germline V and J ends were trimmed by 3 bases and 3 bases, with 12 bases remaining between them. CDR1 is MNHEY, CDR2 SVGAGI, per germline. CDR3 in amino acids: CASSYTKEDNQPQHL. CDR3 bases: TGTGCCAGCAGTTATACCAAGGAAGACAATCAGCCCCAGCATCTT.

The chain uses TRBV11-2 and TRBJ1-1; tentative D call: TRBD1 (5 bases). This CDR3 is built from 12 residues. The V end was cut by 5 bases, the J end by 6 bases, with 10 bases between. Germline V gene lookup returns CDR1 SGHAT and CDR2 FQNNGV. The CDR3 sequence: CASSKTGPEAFF. Written as DNA, the CDR3 is TGTGCCAGCAGCAAAACAGGACCTGAAGCTTTCTTT. The full variable domain, in which reference TRBV11-2 and TRBJ1-1 provide the parts outside the CDR3, is EAGVAQSPRYKIIEKRQSVAFWCNPISGHATLYWYQQILGQGPKLLIQFQNNGVVDDSQLPKDRFSAERLKGVDSTLKIQPAKLEDSAVYLCASSKTGPEAFFGQGTRLTVV.

The gene calls are TRBV5-6 and TRBJ2-5; D is perhaps TRBD1 (6 bases). The assigned J gene may be wrong: the sequence end matches TRBJ2-7 better. The CDR3 runs to 13 residues. Germline values: CDR1 SGHDT, CDR2 YYEEEE. As DNA, the CDR3 is TGTGCCAGCAGCTTGGAGGACAGCTACGAGCAGTACTTC. Its protein is CASSLEDSYEQYF.

V and J are TRBV6-6 and TRBJ2-4, with 7 positions matching TRBD2. Looked up from germline, CDR1 is MNHNY and CDR2 is SVGAGI (reference sequence). This CDR3 is 15 amino acids long. With 7 bases clipped from V and 1 base from J, the junction kept 7 bases outside the gene matches. The DNA for the CDR3 is TGTGCCAGCACCCCAGGGAGGGAGGCCAAAAACATTCAGTACTTC. Translated: CASTPGREAKNIQYF.

The V gene is TRBV4-1, the J gene TRBJ2-3; D call uncertain. The CDR3 has 13 amino acids. The germline CDR1 and CDR2 sequences are MGHRA and YSYEKL. V was trimmed by 4 bases and J by 5 bases, leaving 10 bases between them. Here the CDR3 DNA reads TGCGCCAGCAGCCTCTCCCCGGTAGATACGCAGTATTTT. It yields the protein CASSLSPVDTQYF.

CDR3 DNA sequence: TGTGCCAGCAGCTTATCAGGACTAGCGGCGGTAAATGAGCAGTTCTTC. This gives the protein CASSLSGLAAVNEQFF. The rearrangement uses TRBV13 and TRBJ2-1, with 10 bases that match TRBD2. Germline V CDR1 and CDR2: PRHDT, FYEKMQ (reference sequence). V was pared by 2 bases and J by 7 bases, with 8 bases of the junction left unmatched. CDR3 length equals 16 residues.

In regard to this clone: Other DNA sequences in this sample translate to the same CDR3. J is TRBJ2-7 and V is TRBV7-3; TRBD2 might be the D (5 bases). CDR1 SGHTA and CDR2 FQGTGA come from the germline V gene. V was pared by 5 bases and J by 1 base, with 15 bases between. The CDR3 loop spans 15 amino acids. DNA for the CDR3: TGTGCCAGCAGCCTAGCCGGAGGCCCATCCTACGAGCAGTACTTC. As protein: CASSLAGGPSYEQYF.

Only one count was recorded for this clone. The chain links TRBV5-6 to TRBJ2-5; 12 nucleotides match TRBD2. The germline gives CDR1 SGHDT, CDR2 YYEEEE. CDR3 length: 16 amino acids. With V trimmed by 4 bases and J by 5 bases, 9 bases remained unmatched. CDR3 DNA: TGTGCCAGCAGCCCAAGCCAAACTAGCGGGGGGGAGACCCAGTACTTC. This translates into CASSPSQTSGGETQYF.

The chain recombines TRBV19 with TRBJ2-7, with D perhaps TRBD1 (6 bases). V dropped 5 bases and J dropped 1 base, with 12 bases sitting between them. CDR1 LNHDA and CDR2 SQIVND come from the germline V gene (reference sequence). The CDR3 spans 14 residues. CDR3 protein: CASSRTTGSYEQYF. The CDR3 DNA sequence: TGTGCCAGTAGTCGAACGACAGGTTCCTACGAGCAGTACTTC.

This clone was detected once. This rearrangement joins TRBV14 to TRBJ1-3; D is perhaps TRBD1 (6 bases). The CDR3 loop spans 18 amino acids. Trimming stripped 2 bases from V and 0 bases from J, with 17 bases between. Germline CDR1 is SGHDN and CDR2 is FVKESK. Here the CDR3 DNA reads TGTGCCAGCAGCCAAAGGGGGACCCTGCGTACCTCTGGAAACACCATATATTTT. Amino acids: CASSQRGTLRTSGNTIYF.